The clone carrying this T cell receptor beta chain was observed a single time. Trimming removed 0 bases at V and 0 bases at J, with 9 bases between. CDR3 size: 17 residues. Germline V lookup: CDR1 LGHNA, CDR2 YNFKEQ. This sample is drawn from a study of blood T cell repertoires in COVID-19. About the study: Spain, Italy and the United States supplied samples that represented acute and convalescent COVID-19.

Generated by immunoSEQ multiplex PCR, the TCRdb table keeps only in-frame clones and is missing some. The repertoire holds 160,000 or so clones, with about 85% as singletons. Enrolled through a virtual design, the participants were between roughly 18 and 89 years of age and came from under 30 US areas. Which cohort a participant joined came from the clinical history participants gave. The chain is built from TRBV4-2 and TRBJ2-6, with D possibly TRBD1 on 6 matching bases. This clonotype was obtained from a woman in her fifties or sixties who had recovered from COVID-19. The specimen sequenced was PBMCs or T cells enriched from blood (not recorded which). This CDR3 reads CASSQDRGTSGANVLTF. The DNA for the CDR3 is TGTGCCAGCAGCCAAGACAGGGGCACCTCTGGGGCCAACGTCCTGACTTTC.